This TCR beta chain stems from a study of blood T cell repertoires in COVID-19. Overall study: The United States, Italy and Spain were the sources of the acute and convalescent COVID-19 samples. PBMCs, B-cell-depleted T cells, or T cells provided the cDNA or gDNA that made up the material.

Clones were sequenced by immunoSEQ multiplex PCR, and TCRdb holds only the in-frame ones, with some missing. The sample shows about 24,000 clones, over 75% of them seen only once. Seattle cases were enrolled at active infection and followed longitudinally. Germline values: CDR1 SNHLY, CDR2 FYNNEI. Trimming cost V 6 bases and J 11 bases, with 14 bases left between them. CDR3 size: 12 residues. This sequence originates from a woman aged 70-85 years with COVID-19, enrolled during active disease. The sequenced sample was peripheral blood. The chain employs TRBV2 and TRBJ1-5, with D perhaps TRBD1 (5 bases). The CDR3 DNA reads as TGTGCCAGCAGCACAGGTGACGGGTCCCAGCATTTT. The encoded protein is CASSTGDGSQHF.